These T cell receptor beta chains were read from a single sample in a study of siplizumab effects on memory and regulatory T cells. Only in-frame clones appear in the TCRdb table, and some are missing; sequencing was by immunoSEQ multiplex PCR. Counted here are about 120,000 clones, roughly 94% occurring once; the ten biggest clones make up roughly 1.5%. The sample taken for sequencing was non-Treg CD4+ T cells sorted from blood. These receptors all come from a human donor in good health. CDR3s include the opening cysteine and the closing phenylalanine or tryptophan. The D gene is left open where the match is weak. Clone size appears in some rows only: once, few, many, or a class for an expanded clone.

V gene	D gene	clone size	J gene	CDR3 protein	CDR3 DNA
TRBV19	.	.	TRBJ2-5	CASSPEEGFQETQYF	TGTGCCAGTAGTCCGGAGGAGGGATTCCAAGAGACCCAGTACTTC
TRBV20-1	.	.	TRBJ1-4	CSARRNEKLFF	TGCAGTGCTAGGCGAAATGAAAAACTGTTTTTT
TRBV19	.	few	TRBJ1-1	CASSRDRDTEAFF	TGTGCCAGTAGTAGGGACCGGGACACTGAAGCTTTCTTT
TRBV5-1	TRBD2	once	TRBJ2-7	CASSQGLAGGGYEQYF	TGCGCCAGCAGCCAGGGACTAGCGGGAGGGGGCTACGAGCAGTACTTC
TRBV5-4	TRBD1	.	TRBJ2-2	CASSLASTGAPVAGELFF	TGTGCCAGCAGCTTGGCCAGCACAGGGGCCCCGGTCGCCGGGGAGCTGTTTTTT
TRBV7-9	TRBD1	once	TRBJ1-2	CASSSPPGTGSPNYGYTF	TGTGCCAGCAGCTCCCCCCCAGGGACAGGGTCCCCTAACTATGGCTACACCTTC
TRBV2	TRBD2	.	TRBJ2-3	CASRLAGRTDTQYF	TGTGCCAGCCGACTAGCGGGGCGCACAGATACGCAGTATTTT
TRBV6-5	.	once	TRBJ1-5	CASSGGRTENQPQHF	TGTGCCAGCAGTGGGGGTCGGACGGAAAATCAGCCCCAGCATTTT
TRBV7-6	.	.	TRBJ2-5	CASSPKLAEGETQYF	TGTGCCAGCAGCCCTAAACTAGCCGAGGGGGAGACCCAGTACTTC
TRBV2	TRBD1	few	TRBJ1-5	CASTIGTGNDQPQHF	TGTGCCAGCACTATCGGGACAGGGAACGATCAGCCCCAGCATTTT
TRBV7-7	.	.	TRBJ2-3	CASAASGTDTQYF	TGTGCCTCGGCGGCTAGCGGCACAGATACGCAGTATTTT
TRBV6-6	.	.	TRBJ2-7	CASSYSVYEQYF	TGTGCCAGCAGTTATTCTGTCTACGAGCAGTACTTC
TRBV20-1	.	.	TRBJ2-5	CSSTQSETQYF	TGCAGCTCGACCCAATCAGAGACCCAGTACTTC
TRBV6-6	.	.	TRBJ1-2	CASSYPNYGYTF	TGTGCCAGCAGTTACCCGAACTATGGCTACACCTTC